The subject of this entry is one TCR beta chain. Its antigen is not identified. The sample comes from a study of shared clonotypes between healthy human individuals. Study-level results: Shared clonotypes across all four donors exceeded non-shared ones in generation probability. Genetic and exposure-history diversity was limited by the small donor number.

Data came from immunoSEQ multiplex PCR; TCRdb stores just in-frame clones and leaves some out. The table lists about a million clones, around 76% of them singletons, with 1.2% to 1.5% in the top ten. The CDR3 length is 13 residues. V lost 2 bases to trimming and J lost 15 bases; unmatched junction nucleotides: 5. Per the germline V gene, CDR1 is SEHNR and CDR2 is FQNEAQ (reference sequence). The receptor was derived from a man between 18 and 35 years old in good health. The chain links TRBV7-9 to TRBJ2-1, with 12 bases matching TRBD2. The sequencing input was memory CD4+ T cells sorted from blood. The subset denotes: CD45RA-negative fraction. The CDR3 DNA follows: TGTGCCAGCAGCTTAAGTCCGACTAGCGGGGGGTTCTTC. Residues: CASSLSPTSGGFF.